This TCR beta chain was profiled in a study of shared clonotypes between healthy human individuals. Naive CD8 cells lacked CD45RO, underwent positive selection for CCR7 and left out terminally differentiated effector memory CD45RA+ cells. Data came from immunoSEQ multiplex PCR; TCRdb stores just in-frame clones and leaves some out. The table has around 700,000 clones, about 91% seen once. CDR3 size: 17 residues. The gene calls are TRBV12-2 and TRBJ2-1; the D call of TRBD2 is as the table states it, not checked on the DNA. TRBV12-2 is a recognized pseudogene. This clonotype originated in a man between 25 and 39 years old in good health. The sequenced sample consisted of naive CD8+ T cells sorted from blood. Here the CDR3 DNA reads TGTGCAAGTCGCTCACCCCTGACTAGCGAAACATCGAATGAGCAGTTCTTC. Protein sequence: CASRSPLTSETSNEQFF.